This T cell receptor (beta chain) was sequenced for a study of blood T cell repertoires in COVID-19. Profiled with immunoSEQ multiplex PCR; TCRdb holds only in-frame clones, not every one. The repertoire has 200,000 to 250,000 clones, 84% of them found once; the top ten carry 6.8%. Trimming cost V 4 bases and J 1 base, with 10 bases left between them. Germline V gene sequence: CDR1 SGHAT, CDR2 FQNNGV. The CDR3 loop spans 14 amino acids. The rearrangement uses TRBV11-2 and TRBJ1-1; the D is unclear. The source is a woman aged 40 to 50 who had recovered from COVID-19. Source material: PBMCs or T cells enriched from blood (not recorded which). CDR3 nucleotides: TGTGCCAGCAGCTCCATTAGCCGGAACACTGAAGCTTTCTTT. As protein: CASSSISRNTEAFF.